The entry below gives a single T cell receptor beta chain sequence along with its context. There is no known antigen for this receptor. Base qualities are not recorded, but no much larger clone differs from it by a single base. TCRbeta CDR3 regions were amplified from genomic DNA by means of the immunoSEQ Assay, a bias-controlled multiplex PCR. Under the source paper's analysis protocol: The number of nucleated cells in each sample was estimated from the amplification of reference gene primers within the assay. To quantify the absolute abundance of each unique TCRbeta CDR3 rearrangement, sequence reads were collapsed and filtered. Productive Simpson clonality was computed per sample as the square root of Simpson's diversity index over productive rearrangements. TCRdb carries this immuneACCESS record with in-frame sequences only. Its versions omit some clonotypes, under half of them owing to an unresolved V gene in the studies checked, with the rest unexplained. V, J and clone size are those of that table, while D and trimming were read from the DNA. The sample table lists under 200,000 clones, around 83% of them with a count of one. The ten largest clones represent around a fifth of the sample.

V loses 5 bases at its end and J loses 3 bases; junction bases beyond the gene matches: 8. Via the germline V gene (reference sequence), CDR1 is SGHNT and CDR2 YYREEE. There are 15 amino acids in the CDR3, from cysteine to phenylalanine inclusive. Only the CDR3 region is kept as DNA, spanning 45 bases read in frame from base 1. A second Seattle source provided samples from volunteer blood donors who had recovered from COVID-19. Whole blood was collected in K2EDTA tubes by collaborating institutions according to the institutions' own protocols. For TCRbeta analysis, collaborators shipped samples in one of three forms: frozen whole blood, isolated PBMCs, or DNA extracted from either of those sample types. The record originates from a study of blood T cell repertoires in COVID-19 (dated by TCRdb to 2018 to 2021). Study-level background: The collaborator samples originated in the United States, Italy and Spain and spanned the acute and convalescent phases of COVID-19. The prospective study material was composed of cDNA or gDNA derived from T cells, B-cell-depleted T cells, or PBMCs. Deeply sampled blood TCRbeta repertoires from subjects exposed to, actively infected with, or recovered from COVID-19 were included in the dataset. The repertoires were made available in a free public database intended to serve as a resource for research on the immune response to SARS-CoV-2. The samples were drawn from the first 160 participants of the ongoing ImmuneRACE study and from 1,254 subjects provided by 6 global collaborators. A de-identified subject ID, COVID-19 status, age in years and sex were almost always included in the sample metadata. Where HLA class I and class II types were available, the types were taken from metadata supplied by the sample provider, not from assay-based typing. Overall study results and their limits: Clinical and demographic metadata were provided uncurated, with the amount varying by source and participant.

The clonotype originates from a woman between 70 and 85 years old who had recovered from COVID-19. Sequencing was performed on peripheral blood. The chain is encoded by TRBV5-4 joined to TRBJ2-1; a stretch of 7 junction bases matches TRBD2. The CDR3 reads as follows: CASRGGLADYNEQFF. The DNA is as follows: TGTGCCAGCAGGGGCGGGCTAGCGGACTACAATGAGCAGTTCTTC.